The 20 T cell receptor beta chains reported below all come from one sample, sequenced in a study of blood T cells in healthy people across ages. Through a sample-barcoded 5' primer and a J-beta primer mix, a second PCR was run for 7 to 11 cycles. One entry per CDR3 protein results from TCRdb running MiXCR on the 5' RACE reads. The data show hundreds of thousands of distinct CDR3 sequences, around three fifths seen once. Material: blood. These receptor sequences come from a man in his sixties in good health.

The V gene is TRBV11-1, the J gene TRBJ1-1; D is possibly TRBD1 (5 bases). The CDR3 spans 15 residues. The germline CDR1 and CDR2 sequences are SGHAT and FQDESV (reference sequence). The germline V and J ends were trimmed by 5 bases and 1 base, with 14 bases remaining between them. The CDR3 sequence is CASSPSGRTNTEAFF. The CDR3 DNA sequence: TGTGCCAGCAGCCCGTCGGGACGGACGAACACTGAAGCTTTCTTT.

The chain employs TRBV6-5 and TRBJ1-4, with D possibly being TRBD1 (5 bases). CDR1 MNHEY and CDR2 SVGAGI come from the germline V gene. Trimming took off 6 bases at V and 0 bases at J, with 8 bases between the two ends. The CDR3 runs to 14 residues. The CDR3, as DNA: TGTGCCAGCAGACAGGCTGCAACTAATGAAAAACTGTTTTTT. Amino acid sequence: CASRQAATNEKLFF.

This clonotype has only a few counts. V gene TRBV29-1 combines with J gene TRBJ2-7, with D hard to call. The J call may be wrong; the DNA end is better matched by TRBJ2-5. In germline, CDR1 is SQVTM, CDR2 ANQGSEA. This CDR3 has 14 amino acids. The CDR3 DNA reads as TGCAGCGTTGAAGATCCCGGTCGCGCGAGGACCCAGTACTTC. Protein product: CSVEDPGRARTQYF.

This chain uses TRBV12-3 or TRBV12-4 with TRBJ2-3; D is possibly TRBD2 (7 bases). This CDR3 has 13 amino acids. The V end lost 9 bases, the J end lost 13 bases, and 23 bases lay between the germline ends. The CDR3 is CASFRGGADMEYF. The DNA of the CDR3 is TGTGCCAGTTTTAGGGGGGGCGCAGATATGGAGTATTTT.

The chain is built from TRBV12-3 or TRBV12-4 and TRBJ1-2; D is possibly TRBD1 (5 bases). V was shortened by 8 bases and J by 3 bases, with 7 bases between the two germline ends. The CDR3 has 11 amino acids. The CDR3 reads CASGHDYGYTF. The CDR3 region has the DNA TGTGCCAGCGGACATGACTATGGCTACACCTTC.

As DNA, the CDR3 is TGTGCCAGCAGCCAATCGCCTAGCGGGGGTCAAGAGACCCAGTACTTC. Its protein product is CASSQSPSGGQETQYF. This chain links TRBV7-2 with TRBJ2-5; 10 bases agree with TRBD2. Germline trimming cut 5 bases from V and 2 bases from J; bases unmatched to any gene: 8. Per germline, CDR1 SGHTA and CDR2 FQGNSA. The CDR3 is 16 amino acids.

This clonotype has more than one count but fewer than ten. The chain recombines TRBV12-3 or TRBV12-4 with TRBJ1-2; D call uncertain. The V gene lost 3 bases and the J gene lost 4 bases, with 9 bases spanning the gap. This CDR3 has 13 residues. The CDR3 protein is CASSFSASYGYTF. CDR3 in DNA: TGTGCCAGCAGTTTTTCGGCAAGCTATGGCTACACCTTC.

The chain combines TRBV11-2 with TRBJ2-5; no definite D call. V was pared by 6 bases and J by 1 base, with 6 bases between. Germline V gene data show CDR1 as SGHAT and CDR2 as FQNNGV. The CDR3 has 12 residues. CDR3 nucleotides: TGTGCCAGCAGTAGGAGCCAAGAGACCCAGTACTTC. Its protein is CASSRSQETQYF.

This clonotype was observed a few times. The V call is TRBV10-3, the J call TRBJ2-3, with D tentatively TRBD2 (5 bases). Germline CDR1 is ENHRY and CDR2 is SYGVKD. This CDR3 has 15 amino acids. V was cut by 2 bases and J by 4 bases, with 13 bases left in between. CDR3 bases: TGTGCCATCAGTGAGCCGGGGAGAATGGCAGATACGCAGTATTTT. Translating gives CAISEPGRMADTQYF.

The chain couples TRBV7-2 to TRBJ2-1; TRBD2 matches 11 bases. The CDR3 consists of 15 residues. Looked up from germline, CDR1 is SGHTA and CDR2 is FQGNSA. J lost 7 bases, V lost 4 bases, and 6 bases had no gene match. CDR3 in DNA: TGTGCCAGCAGCTATAGCGGGGGGGCAAGGAATGAGCAGTTCTTC. This sequence encodes CASSYSGGARNEQFF.

As to this clonotype: At one boundary the junction diverges from the germline segment, which might be a read error. The chain couples TRBV12-3 or TRBV12-4 to TRBJ2-7; 8 bases match TRBD2. The CDR3 contains 15 residues. The CDR3 DNA follows: TGTGCCAGCAGTTGGATAGCGGGAAGCTCCTACAAGCAGTACTTC. Protein: CASSWIAGSSYKQYF.

The chain uses TRBV5-1 and TRBJ2-1; D might be TRBD1 (5 bases). The CDR3 has 16 residues. V shed 2 bases and J shed 2 bases, with 14 bases lying between them. Germline CDR1 and CDR2: SGHRS and YFSETQ. The CDR3 nucleotides are TGCGCCAGCAGCTTTCGTAGCCGGACAACCTACAATGAGCAGTTCTTC. Its protein is CASSFRSRTTYNEQFF. Variable domain in full (rest from reference TRBV5-1 and TRBJ2-1): KAGVTQTPRYLIKTRGQQVTLSCSPISGHRSVSWYQQTPGQGLQFLFEYFSETQRNKGNFPGRFSGRQFSNSRSEMNVSTLELGDSALYLCASSFRSRTTYNEQFFGPGTRLTVL.

J is TRBJ2-1 and V is TRBV20-1, with D perhaps given as TRBD1 or TRBD2 (5 bases each). Trimming took 6 bases from V and 8 from J, leaving 11 bases between them. From germline, CDR1 is DFQATT and CDR2 SNEGSKA (reference sequence). CDR3 length: 11 residues. CDR3 sequence: CSARGPYEQFF. CDR3 bases: TGCAGTGCAAGGGGACCTTATGAGCAGTTCTTC.

This rearrangement joins TRBV5-1 to TRBJ2-5; D gene unclear. The closer fit of TRBJ2-1 to the DNA end suggests the J call may be wrong. Per the germline V gene, CDR1 is SGHRS and CDR2 is YFSETQ. The CDR3 totals 15 residues. CDR3 in amino acids: CASSLARTYQGAQFF. DNA for the CDR3: TGCGCCAGCAGCTTGGCCCGGACCTACCAAGGAGCGCAGTTCTTC.

This clonotype has a handful of counts. The chain's CDR3 is CASSFNRGGNEQFF. CDR3 DNA: TGTGCCAGCAGCTTCAACAGAGGAGGGAATGAGCAGTTCTTC. The rearrangement links TRBV2 to TRBJ2-1, with a weak D call TRBD2 (6 bases). Trimming shortened V by 6 bases and J by 7 bases, and 16 bases separated the two germline ends. The CDR3 loop spans 14 amino acids. Germline CDR1 reads SNHLY; CDR2 reads FYNNEI.

The V call is TRBV12-3 or TRBV12-4, the J call TRBJ2-3; 7 bases fit TRBD1. The CDR3 totals 15 residues. J gave up 1 base and V 8 bases, and 9 bases lay outside the gene matches. The CDR3 DNA sequence: TGTGCCAGCGCTCCGACAGGGCTCCGCACAGATACGCAGTATTTT. Protein sequence: CASAPTGLRTDTQYF.

V usage is TRBV29-1 and J usage is TRBJ1-2, with TRBD1 matching over 7 bases. The V gene's germline CDR1 is SQVTM and CDR2 ANQGSEA. The CDR3 totals 13 residues. With V trimmed by 4 bases and J by 4 bases, 6 bases remained unmatched. The CDR3 here is CSVAPTGPYGYTF. The CDR3 region has the DNA TGCAGCGTTGCCCCGACAGGGCCCTATGGCTACACCTTC.

The chain is built from TRBV20-1 and TRBJ2-1, with D possibly being TRBD2 (6 bases). V shed 6 bases and J shed 6 bases, with 21 bases lying between them. Germline V gene data show CDR1 as DFQATT and CDR2 as SNEGSKA (reference sequence). The CDR3 runs 15 residues. The CDR3 here is CSALREEGTFNEQFF. CDR3 nucleotide sequence: TGCAGTGCATTGAGAGAAGAGGGGACTTTCAATGAGCAGTTCTTC.

In nucleotides, the CDR3 is TGTGCCAGCAGCGGGGGGATAGCTAATGAAAAACTGTTTTTT. Amino acids: CASSGGIANEKLFF. The rearrangement uses TRBV3-1 and TRBJ1-4, with D tentatively TRBD1 (5 bases). V was cut by 5 bases and J by 3 bases, with 10 bases left in between. Germline V gene data show CDR1 as LGHDT and CDR2 as YNNKEL (reference sequence). The CDR3 has 14 residues.

The gene calls are TRBV7-9 and TRBJ2-7; 9 bases match TRBD1. Per germline, CDR1 SEHNR and CDR2 FQNEAQ (reference sequence). CDR3 length: 17 residues. Trimming took 1 base from V and 2 from J; bases not matched to a gene: 9. This chain's CDR3 is CASSLELLGTGPYEQYF. The CDR3 DNA reads TGTGCCAGCAGCTTAGAGCTTCTCGGGACAGGGCCCTACGAGCAGTACTTC.